Listed here are 8 T cell receptor beta chains from one sample, sequenced in a study of CD8+CD57+ T cells in acquired aplastic anemia. Profiling of TCR beta VDJ combinations and CDR3 sequences used genomic DNA as template. Each CDR3 protein is one row after TCRdb ran MiXCR on the reads. The repertoire has about 400,000 distinct CDR3 sequences, 65% to 80% of them found once; the top ten carry under 4.5%. Sequencing was performed on sorted CD4+, CD8+, or CD8+CD57+ T cells (not recorded which) from PBMCs. The receptors were sampled from a human donor in good health, serving as a control.

This clonotype was seen only a few times. The final CDR3 position lacks the conserved phenylalanine or tryptophan, pointing to a likely read error. This sequence joins TRBV7-3 and TRBJ1-2; possibly TRBD1 for D (5 bases). This CDR3 contains 15 residues. Trimming removed 5 bases at V and 5 bases at J, with 18 bases between. CDR1 SGHTA and CDR2 FQGTGA come from the germline V gene. The CDR3 DNA sequence: TGTGCCAGCAGCCTATCCGGGACGGATGAATATGGCTACACCCTC. Its translation: CASSLSGTDEYGYTL.

As to this clonotype: Because the CDR3 is missing its conserved closing phenylalanine or tryptophan, this is likely a read error. Because the CDR3's place on the DNA is in doubt, the DNA is left out and the CDR3 is given as listed by TCRdb. This chain uses TRBV7-2 with TRBJ1-1. The CDR3 has 13 residues if both end residues are counted. CDR1 is SGHTA, CDR2 FQGNSA, per germline. CDR3 loop: CASSFLGQDSYEQ.

This clonotype was seen repeatedly, ten times or more. This sequence joins TRBV6-4 and TRBJ2-3; D call uncertain. Germline V gene data show CDR1 as MRHNA and CDR2 as SNTAGT. The CDR3 extends over 14 amino acids. V dropped 2 bases and J dropped 4 bases, with 10 bases sitting between them. In DNA form, the CDR3 reads TGTGCCAGCAGTGACACGCATGGGGCAGATACGCAGTATTTT. It specifies CASSDTHGADTQYF.

Details on this clonotype: Relative to the germline gene, one junction end is altered; a read error may explain this. J is TRBJ2-2 and V is TRBV12-3 or TRBV12-4; possibly TRBD2 for D (7 bases). The CDR3 has 13 residues. The CDR3 region is CAISRGAYGELFF. DNA for the CDR3: TGTGCCATCAGTCGGGGGGCTTACGGGGAGCTGTTTTTT.

Regarding this clonotype: Compared with germline, one end of the junction differs, possibly owing to a read error. The rearrangement joins TRBV5-1 to TRBJ1-4; D possibly corresponds to TRBD1 (5 bases). Germline V lookup: CDR1 SGHRS, CDR2 YFSETQ. This CDR3 comprises 13 residues. The CDR3 spells CASSLAATEILFF. The DNA for the CDR3 is TGCGCCAGCAGCTTAGCAGCGACAGAAATACTGTTTTTT.

This clonotype is a singleton in its sample. The V gene is TRBV20-1, the J gene TRBJ2-3, with no clear D. The V end lost 5 bases, the J end lost 4 bases, and 7 bases lay between the germline ends. Germline CDR1 reads DFQATT; CDR2 reads SNEGSKA (reference sequence). CDR3 length: 11 amino acids. The CDR3 bases are TGCAGTGCTTCTAGGCCAGATACGCAGTATTTT. Translating it yields CSASRPDTQYF.

Notes on this clonotype: It is unclear where the CDR3 begins or ends on the DNA, so no DNA is shown, and the CDR3 is as TCRdb lists it. This chain uses TRBV7-9 with TRBJ1-1. Germline CDR1 SEHNR, CDR2 FQNEAQ (reference sequence). The length of the CDR3 is 15 amino acids, counting both ends. This CDR3 reads CASTGRRPSTSEQFF.

This clonotype has a single count. The CDR3 is CASSVKGMVQATHEKLFF. The CDR3 nucleotides are TGTGCCAGCAGCGTCAAGGGGATGGTACAAGCAACCCATGAAAAACTGTTTTTT. The rearrangement uses TRBV9 and TRBJ1-4; weak D call: TRBD1 (5 bases). Germline CDR1 reads SGDLS; CDR2 reads YYNGEE. Between the trimmed V and J ends, which lost 2 bases and 6 bases, there was a span of 23 bases. The CDR3 contains 18 residues.